The following is a TCR beta chain sequence with its context. The antigen is not known. This specimen comes from a study of siplizumab effects on memory and regulatory T cells. Study observations and caveats: A significant reduction in alloreactive sequences traceable to unstimulated CD4+ memory cells was produced by siplizumab.

Per sample, 95,000 to 100,000 TCR templates were assayed. Data came from immunoSEQ multiplex PCR; TCRdb stores just in-frame clones and leaves some out. Of roughly 50,000 clones in the sample, nearly 95% were seen once. The receptor was derived from a human donor in good health. The sequenced sample was CD8+ T cells sorted from blood.

The CDR3 here is CAWSVGTDTGELFF. CDR3 nucleotide sequence: TGTGCCTGGAGTGTGGGGACGGACACCGGGGAGCTGTTTTTT. V is TRBV30 and J is TRBJ2-2; D may be TRBD1 or TRBD2 (5 bases each). V was cut by 0 bases and J by 3 bases, with 8 bases left in between. The germline V gene has CDR1 GTSNPN and CDR2 SVGIG (reference sequence). The CDR3 runs 14 residues.